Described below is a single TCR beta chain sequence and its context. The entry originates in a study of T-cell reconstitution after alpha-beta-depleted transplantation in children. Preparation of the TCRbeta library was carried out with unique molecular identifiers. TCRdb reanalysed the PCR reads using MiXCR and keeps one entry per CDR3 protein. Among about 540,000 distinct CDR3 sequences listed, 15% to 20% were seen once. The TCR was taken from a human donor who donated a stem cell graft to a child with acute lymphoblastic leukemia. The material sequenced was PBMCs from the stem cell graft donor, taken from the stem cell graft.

This CDR3 reads CSARVTSGSTGELFF. The CDR3 bases are TGCAGTGCTAGAGTGACTAGCGGGAGCACCGGGGAGCTGTTTTTT. The genes are TRBV20-1 and TRBJ2-2, with 12 bases matching TRBD2. J lost 4 bases, V lost 1 base, and 1 base had no gene match. Germline CDR1 and CDR2: DFQATT and SNEGSKA (reference sequence). The CDR3 length is 15 residues.